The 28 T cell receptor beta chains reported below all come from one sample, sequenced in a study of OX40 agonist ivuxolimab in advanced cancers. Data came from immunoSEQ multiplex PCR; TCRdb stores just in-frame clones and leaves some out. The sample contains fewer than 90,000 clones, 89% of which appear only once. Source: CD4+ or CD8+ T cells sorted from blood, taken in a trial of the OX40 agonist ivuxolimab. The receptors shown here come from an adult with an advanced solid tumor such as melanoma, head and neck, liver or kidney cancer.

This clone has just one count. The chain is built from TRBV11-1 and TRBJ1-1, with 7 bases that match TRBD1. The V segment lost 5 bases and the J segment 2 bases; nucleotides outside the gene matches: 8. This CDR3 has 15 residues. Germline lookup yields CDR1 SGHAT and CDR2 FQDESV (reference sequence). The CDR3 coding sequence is TGTGCCAGCAGCCGGGGGACAGTAGTAAACACTGAAGCTTTCTTT. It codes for CASSRGTVVNTEAFF. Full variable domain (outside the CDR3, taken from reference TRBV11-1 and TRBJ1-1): EAEVAQSPRYKITEKSQAVAFWCDPISGHATLYWYRQILGQGPELLVQFQDESVVDDSQLPKDRFSAERLKGVDSTLKIQPAELGDSAMYLCASSRGTVVNTEAFFGQGTRLTVV.

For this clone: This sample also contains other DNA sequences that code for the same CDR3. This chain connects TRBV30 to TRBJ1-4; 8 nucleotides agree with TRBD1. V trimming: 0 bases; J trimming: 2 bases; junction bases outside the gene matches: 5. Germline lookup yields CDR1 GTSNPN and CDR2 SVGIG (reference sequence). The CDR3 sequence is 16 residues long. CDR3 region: CAWSVSRTGTNEKLFF. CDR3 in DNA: TGTGCCTGGAGTGTATCAAGGACAGGGACTAATGAAAAACTGTTTTTT.

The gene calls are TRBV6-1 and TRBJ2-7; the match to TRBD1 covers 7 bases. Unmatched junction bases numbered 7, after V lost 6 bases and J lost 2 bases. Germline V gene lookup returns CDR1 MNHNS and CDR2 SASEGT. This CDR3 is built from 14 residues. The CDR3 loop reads CASSLTGSPYEQYF. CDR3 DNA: TGTGCCAGCAGCTTGACAGGGTCCCCCTACGAGCAGTACTTC.

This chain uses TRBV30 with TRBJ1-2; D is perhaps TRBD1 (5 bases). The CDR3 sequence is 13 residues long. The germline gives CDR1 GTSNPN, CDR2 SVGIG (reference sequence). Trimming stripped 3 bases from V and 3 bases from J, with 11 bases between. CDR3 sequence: CAWSRGMDYGYTF. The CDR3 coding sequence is TGTGCCTGGAGCCGGGGGATGGACTATGGCTACACCTTC.

This chain's CDR3 is CSVEDTAGAEQYF. DNA of the CDR3: TGCAGCGTTGAAGATACAGCAGGGGCCGAGCAGTACTTC. The chain is built from TRBV29-1 and TRBJ2-7, with D possibly TRBD1 on 6 matching bases. Deletions cut 0 bases from V and 6 bases from J, with 12 bases between. The CDR3 is 13 amino acids. Germline assignment: CDR1 SQVTM and CDR2 ANQGSEA.

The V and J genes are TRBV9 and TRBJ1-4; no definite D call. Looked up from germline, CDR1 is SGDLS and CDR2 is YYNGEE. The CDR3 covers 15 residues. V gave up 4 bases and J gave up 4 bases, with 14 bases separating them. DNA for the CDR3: TGTGCCAGCAGCCCGGGCGGGCGCTATAATGAAAAACTGTTTTTT. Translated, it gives CASSPGGRYNEKLFF.

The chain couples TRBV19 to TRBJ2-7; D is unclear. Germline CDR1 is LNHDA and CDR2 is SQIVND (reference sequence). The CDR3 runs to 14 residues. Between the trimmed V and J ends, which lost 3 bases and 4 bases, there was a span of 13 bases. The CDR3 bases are TGTGCCAGTAGTATGGTCGGCAGTCAATACGAGCAGTACTTC. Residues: CASSMVGSQYEQYF.

In DNA, the CDR3 is TGTGCCAGCAGCCCCGGACTAGCGGCCATGGGCTACGAGCAGTACTTC. It is translated as CASSPGLAAMGYEQYF. This chain connects TRBV5-5 to TRBJ2-7, with 10 bases identical to TRBD2. Germline CDR1 and CDR2: SGHKS and YYEKEE (reference sequence). This CDR3 has 16 amino acids. J lost 3 bases, V lost 4 bases, and 10 bases had no gene match.

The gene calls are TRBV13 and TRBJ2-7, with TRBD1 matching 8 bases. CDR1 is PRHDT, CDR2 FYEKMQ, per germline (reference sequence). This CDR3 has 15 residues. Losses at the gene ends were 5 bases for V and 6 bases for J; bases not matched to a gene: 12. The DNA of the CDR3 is TGTGCCAGCAGCCGACGACAGGGGACAACATCCGAGCAGTACTTC. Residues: CASSRRQGTTSEQYF.

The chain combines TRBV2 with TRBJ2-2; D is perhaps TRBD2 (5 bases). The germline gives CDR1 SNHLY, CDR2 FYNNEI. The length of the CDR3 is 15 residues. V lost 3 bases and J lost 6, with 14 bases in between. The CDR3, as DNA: TGTGCCAGCAGTGAGAGCGGAGTCGCGGCCGGGGAGCTGTTTTTT. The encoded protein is CASSESGVAAGELFF. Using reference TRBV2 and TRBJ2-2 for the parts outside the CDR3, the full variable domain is EPEVTQTPSHQVTQMGQEVILRCVPISNHLYFYWYRQILGQKVEFLVSFYNNEISEKSEIFDDQFSVERPDGSNFTLKIRSTKLEDSAMYFCASSESGVAAGELFFGEGSRLTVL.

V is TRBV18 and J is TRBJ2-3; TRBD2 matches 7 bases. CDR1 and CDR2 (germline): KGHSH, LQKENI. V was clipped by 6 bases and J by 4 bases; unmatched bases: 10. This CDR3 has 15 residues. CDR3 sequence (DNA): TGTGCCAGCTCCCGCGAGCGGGAAAGAGCAGATACGCAGTATTTT. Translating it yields CASSRERERADTQYF.

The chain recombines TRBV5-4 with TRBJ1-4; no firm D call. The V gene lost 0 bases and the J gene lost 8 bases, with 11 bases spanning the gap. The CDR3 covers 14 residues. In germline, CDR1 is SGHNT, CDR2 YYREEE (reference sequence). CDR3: CASSLEAGLEKLFF. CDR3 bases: TGTGCCAGCAGCTTGGAGGCGGGATTGGAAAAACTGTTTTTT. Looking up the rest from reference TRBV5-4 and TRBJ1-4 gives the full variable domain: ETGVTQSPTHLIKTRGQQVTLRCSSQSGHNTVSWYQQALGQGPQFIFQYYREEENGRGNFPPRFSGLQFPNYSSELNVNALELDDSALYLCASSLEAGLEKLFFGSGTQLSVL.

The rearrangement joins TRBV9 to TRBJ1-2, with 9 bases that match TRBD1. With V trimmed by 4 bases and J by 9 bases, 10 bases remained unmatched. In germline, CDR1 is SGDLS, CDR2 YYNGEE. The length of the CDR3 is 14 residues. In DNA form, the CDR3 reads TGTGCCAGCAGCTCCCCAGGGACAGGGATTAGCTACACCTTC. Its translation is CASSSPGTGISYTF. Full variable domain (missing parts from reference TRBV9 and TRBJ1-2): DSGVTQTPKHLITATGQRVTLRCSPRSGDLSVYWYQQSLDQGLQFLIQYYNGEERAKGNILERFSAQQFPDLHSELNLSSLELGDSALYFCASSSPGTGISYTFGSGTRLTVV.

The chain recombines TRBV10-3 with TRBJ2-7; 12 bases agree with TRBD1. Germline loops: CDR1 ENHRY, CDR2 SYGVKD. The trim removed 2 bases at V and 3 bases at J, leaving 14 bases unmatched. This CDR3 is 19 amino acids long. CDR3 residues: CAISESLGTGGPGYYEQYF. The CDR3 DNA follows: TGTGCCATCAGTGAGAGTCTAGGGACAGGGGGCCCAGGTTACTACGAGCAGTACTTC.

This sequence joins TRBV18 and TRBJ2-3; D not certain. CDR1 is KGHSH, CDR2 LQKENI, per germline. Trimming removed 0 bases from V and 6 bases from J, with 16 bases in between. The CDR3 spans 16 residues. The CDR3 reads CASSPPERAVTDTQYF. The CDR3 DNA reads TGTGCCAGCTCACCACCAGAAAGGGCGGTTACCGATACGCAGTATTTT.

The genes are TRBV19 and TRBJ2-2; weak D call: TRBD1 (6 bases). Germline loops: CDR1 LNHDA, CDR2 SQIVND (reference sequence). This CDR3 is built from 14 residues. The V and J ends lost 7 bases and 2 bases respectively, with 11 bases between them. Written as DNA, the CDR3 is TGTGCCAGTAAACAGGGCCCCAACACCGGGGAGCTGTTTTTT. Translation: CASKQGPNTGELFF.

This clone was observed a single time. In nucleotides, the CDR3 is TGTGCCAGCAGCTTCGGCGGCACAGATACGCAGTATTTT. This codes for CASSFGGTDTQYF. The chain couples TRBV7-9 to TRBJ2-3; D uncertain. V gave up 3 bases and J gave up 1 base, with 5 bases separating them. CDR1 is SEHNR and CDR2 is FQNEAQ in the germline V gene (reference sequence). This CDR3 contains 13 residues.

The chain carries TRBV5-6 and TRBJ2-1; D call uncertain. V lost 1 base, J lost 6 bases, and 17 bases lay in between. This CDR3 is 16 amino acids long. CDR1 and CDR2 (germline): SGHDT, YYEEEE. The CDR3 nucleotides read TGTGCCAGCAGCTTGCAGCCCCTAAGGAGACTCAATGAGCAGTTCTTC. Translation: CASSLQPLRRLNEQFF.

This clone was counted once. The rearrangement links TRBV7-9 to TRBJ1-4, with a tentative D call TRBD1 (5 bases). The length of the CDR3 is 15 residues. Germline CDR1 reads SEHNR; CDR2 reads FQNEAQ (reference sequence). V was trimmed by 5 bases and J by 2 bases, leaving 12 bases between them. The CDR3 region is CASSQSTVTNEKLFF. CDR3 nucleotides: TGTGCCAGCAGCCAATCGACAGTGACTAATGAAAAACTGTTTTTT.

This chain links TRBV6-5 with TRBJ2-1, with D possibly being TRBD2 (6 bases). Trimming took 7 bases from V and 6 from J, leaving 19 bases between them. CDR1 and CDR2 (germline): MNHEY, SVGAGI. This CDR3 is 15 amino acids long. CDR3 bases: TGTGCCAGCACCCAGTTTTGGGCTAGCGTCAATGAGCAGTTCTTC. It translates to CASTQFWASVNEQFF.

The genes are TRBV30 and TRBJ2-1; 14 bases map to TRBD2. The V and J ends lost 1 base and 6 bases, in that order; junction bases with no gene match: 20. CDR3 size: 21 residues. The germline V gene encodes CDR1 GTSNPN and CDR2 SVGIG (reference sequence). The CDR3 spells CAWSGSLSLRTSGRTGNEQFF. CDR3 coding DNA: TGTGCCTGGAGTGGGTCGCTGTCTTTACGGACTAGCGGGAGGACGGGCAATGAGCAGTTCTTC.

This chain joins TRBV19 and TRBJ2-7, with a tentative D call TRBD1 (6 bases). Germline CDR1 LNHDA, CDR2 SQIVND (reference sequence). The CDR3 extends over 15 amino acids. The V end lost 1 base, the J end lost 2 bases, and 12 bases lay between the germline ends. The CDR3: CASSIVGQRTYEQYF. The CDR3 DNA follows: TGTGCCAGTAGTATAGTCGGACAGCGAACCTACGAGCAGTACTTC.

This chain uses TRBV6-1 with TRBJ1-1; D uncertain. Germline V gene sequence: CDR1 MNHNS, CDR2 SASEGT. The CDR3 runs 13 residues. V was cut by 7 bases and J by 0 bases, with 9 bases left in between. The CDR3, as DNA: TGTGCCAGCAATTTCATAGTGAACACTGAAGCTTTCTTT. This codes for CASNFIVNTEAFF.

In nucleotides, the CDR3 is TGTGCCAGCAGTGACTCTCCGGGGGTCGGGGAGCTGTTTTTT. It codes for CASSDSPGVGELFF. The rearrangement links TRBV6-4 to TRBJ2-2, with TRBD2 as a possible D gene (6 bases). Trimming stripped 0 bases from V and 7 bases from J, with 9 bases between. The CDR3 covers 14 residues. Germline CDR1 and CDR2: MRHNA and SNTAGT.

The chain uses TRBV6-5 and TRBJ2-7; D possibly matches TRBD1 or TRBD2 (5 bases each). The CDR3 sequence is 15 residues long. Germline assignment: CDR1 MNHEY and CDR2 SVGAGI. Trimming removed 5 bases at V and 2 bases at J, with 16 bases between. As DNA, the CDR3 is TGTGCCAGCAGTGGGGGACCGTTACGAACCTACGAGCAGTACTTC. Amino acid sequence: CASSGGPLRTYEQYF.

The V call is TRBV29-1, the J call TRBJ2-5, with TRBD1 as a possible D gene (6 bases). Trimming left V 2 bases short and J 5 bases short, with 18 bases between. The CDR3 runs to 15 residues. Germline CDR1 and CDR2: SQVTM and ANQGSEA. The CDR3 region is CSVEYKQGRRETQYF. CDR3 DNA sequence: TGCAGCGTTGAATATAAACAGGGCCGGAGGGAGACCCAGTACTTC.

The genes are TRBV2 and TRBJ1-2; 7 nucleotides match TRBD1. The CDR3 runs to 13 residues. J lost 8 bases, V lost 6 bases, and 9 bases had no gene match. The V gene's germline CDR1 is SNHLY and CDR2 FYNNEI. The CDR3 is CASRDDRDRGYTF. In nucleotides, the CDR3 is TGTGCCAGCAGGGACGACAGGGATCGCGGCTACACCTTC.

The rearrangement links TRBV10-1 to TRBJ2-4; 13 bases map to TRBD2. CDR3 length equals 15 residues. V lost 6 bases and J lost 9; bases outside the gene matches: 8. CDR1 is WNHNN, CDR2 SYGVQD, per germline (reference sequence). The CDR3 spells CASSAGGTSGAIQYF. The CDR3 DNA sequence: TGCGCCAGCAGCGCTGGGGGGACTAGCGGGGCCATTCAGTACTTC.